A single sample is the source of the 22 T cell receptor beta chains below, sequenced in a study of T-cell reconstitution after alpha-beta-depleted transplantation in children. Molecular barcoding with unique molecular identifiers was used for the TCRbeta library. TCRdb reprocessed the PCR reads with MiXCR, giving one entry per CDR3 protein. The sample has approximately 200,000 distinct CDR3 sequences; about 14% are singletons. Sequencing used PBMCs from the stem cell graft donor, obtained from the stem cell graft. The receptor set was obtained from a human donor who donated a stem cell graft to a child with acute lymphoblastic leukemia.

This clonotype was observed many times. The CDR3 is CSAGTEKLFF. The CDR3 DNA sequence: TGCAGCGCAGGGACAGAAAAACTGTTTTTT. The chain employs TRBV29-1 and TRBJ1-4; D possibly corresponds to TRBD1 (6 bases). Trimming removed 7 bases at V and 8 bases at J, with 8 bases between. Germline V gene lookup returns CDR1 SQVTM and CDR2 ANQGSEA. There are 10 residues in the CDR3.

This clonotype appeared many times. The CDR3 sequence: CASSLGDRKGEQYF. The CDR3 bases are TGTGCCAGCAGCTTAGGGGACAGGAAAGGCGAGCAGTACTTC. The chain has TRBV7-9 and TRBJ2-7; 8 bases fit TRBD1. The CDR3 is made up of 14 amino acids. Per germline, CDR1 SEHNR and CDR2 FQNEAQ (reference sequence). Trimming removed 1 base from V and 6 bases from J; junction bases left unmatched: 5.

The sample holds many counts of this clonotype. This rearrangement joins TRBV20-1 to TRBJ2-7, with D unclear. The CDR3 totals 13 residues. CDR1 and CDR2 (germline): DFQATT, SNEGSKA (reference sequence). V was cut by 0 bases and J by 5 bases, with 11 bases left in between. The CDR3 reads CSARDEWDHEQYF. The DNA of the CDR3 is TGCAGTGCTAGAGATGAGTGGGATCACGAGCAGTACTTC.

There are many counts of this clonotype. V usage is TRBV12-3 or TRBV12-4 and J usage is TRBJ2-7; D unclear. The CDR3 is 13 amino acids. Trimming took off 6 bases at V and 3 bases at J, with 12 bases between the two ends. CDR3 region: CASRHPGFYEQYF. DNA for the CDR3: TGTGCCAGCAGGCATCCCGGCTTCTACGAGCAGTACTTC.

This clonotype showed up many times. The DNA for the CDR3 is TGTGCCAGCAGCCAACGGCGGGGGTCGAACACCGGGGAGCTGTTTTTT. The encoded protein is CASSQRRGSNTGELFF. This sequence joins TRBV11-3 and TRBJ2-2; 7 positions agree with TRBD2. V shed 5 bases and J 0 bases; nucleotides not matched to a gene: 6. Germline CDR1 and CDR2: SGHNT and YENEEA. The CDR3 has 16 residues.

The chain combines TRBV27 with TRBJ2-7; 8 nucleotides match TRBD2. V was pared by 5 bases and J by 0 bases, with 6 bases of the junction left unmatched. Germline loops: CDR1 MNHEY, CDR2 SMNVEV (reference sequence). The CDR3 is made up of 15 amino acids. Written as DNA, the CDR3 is TGTGCCAGCAGTCCCAGCGGGAGCTTCTCCTACGAGCAGTACTTC. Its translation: CASSPSGSFSYEQYF.

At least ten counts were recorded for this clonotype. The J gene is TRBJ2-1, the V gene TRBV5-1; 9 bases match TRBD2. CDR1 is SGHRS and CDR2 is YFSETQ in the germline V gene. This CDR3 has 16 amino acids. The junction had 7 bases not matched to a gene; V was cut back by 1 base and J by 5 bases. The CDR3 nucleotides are TGCGCCAGCAGCTTGTTGTGGACTAGCGACAACAATGAGCAGTTCTTC. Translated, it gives CASSLLWTSDNNEQFF. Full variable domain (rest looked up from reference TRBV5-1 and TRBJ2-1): KAGVTQTPRYLIKTRGQQVTLSCSPISGHRSVSWYQQTPGQGLQFLFEYFSETQRNKGNFPGRFSGRQFSNSRSEMNVSTLELGDSALYLCASSLLWTSDNNEQFFGPGTRLTVL.

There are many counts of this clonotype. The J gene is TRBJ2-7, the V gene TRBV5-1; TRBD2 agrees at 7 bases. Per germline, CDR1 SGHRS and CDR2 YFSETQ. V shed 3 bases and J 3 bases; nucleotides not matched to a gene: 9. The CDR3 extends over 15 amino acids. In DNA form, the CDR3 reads TGCGCCAGCAGCTCCATCACTAGCGCCATCTACGAGCAGTACTTC. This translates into CASSSITSAIYEQYF. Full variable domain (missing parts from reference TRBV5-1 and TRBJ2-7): KAGVTQTPRYLIKTRGQQVTLSCSPISGHRSVSWYQQTPGQGLQFLFEYFSETQRNKGNFPGRFSGRQFSNSRSEMNVSTLELGDSALYLCASSSITSAIYEQYFGPGTRLTVT.

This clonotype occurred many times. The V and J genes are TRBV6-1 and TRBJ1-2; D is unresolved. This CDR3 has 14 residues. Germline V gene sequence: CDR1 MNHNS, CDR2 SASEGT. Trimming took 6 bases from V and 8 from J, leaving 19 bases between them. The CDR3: CASSTRLGLGGYTF. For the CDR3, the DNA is TGTGCCAGCAGCACCCGGCTTGGTCTCGGGGGCTACACCTTC.

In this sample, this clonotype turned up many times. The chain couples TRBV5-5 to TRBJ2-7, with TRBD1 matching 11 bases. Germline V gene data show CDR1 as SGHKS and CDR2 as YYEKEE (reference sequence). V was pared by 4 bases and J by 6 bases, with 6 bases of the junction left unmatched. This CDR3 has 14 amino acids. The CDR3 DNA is TGTGCCAGCAGCCCGGGACAGGGGGACTCCGAGCAGTACTTC. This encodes CASSPGQGDSEQYF.

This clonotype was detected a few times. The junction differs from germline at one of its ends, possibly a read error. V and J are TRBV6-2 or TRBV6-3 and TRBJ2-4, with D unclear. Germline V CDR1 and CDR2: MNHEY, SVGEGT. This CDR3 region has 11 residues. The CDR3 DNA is TGTGCCAGCAGAACGGAAAACAGTCAGTACTTC. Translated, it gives CASRTENSQYF.

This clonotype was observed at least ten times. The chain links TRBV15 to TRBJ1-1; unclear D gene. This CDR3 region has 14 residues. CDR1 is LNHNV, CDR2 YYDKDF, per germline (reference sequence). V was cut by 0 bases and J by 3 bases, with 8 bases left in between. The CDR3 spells CATSRDLGDTEAFF. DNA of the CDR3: TGTGCCACCAGCAGAGATCTTGGGGACACTGAAGCTTTCTTT.

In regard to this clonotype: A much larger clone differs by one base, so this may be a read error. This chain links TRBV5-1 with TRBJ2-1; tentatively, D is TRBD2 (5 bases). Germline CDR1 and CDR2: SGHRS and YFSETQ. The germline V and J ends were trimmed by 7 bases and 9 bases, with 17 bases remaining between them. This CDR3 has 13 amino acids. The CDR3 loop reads CASGPGLRSEQFF. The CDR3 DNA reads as TGCGCCAGCGGCCCCGGACTTCGCTCTGAGCAGTTCTTC. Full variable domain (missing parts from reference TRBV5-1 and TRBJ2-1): KAGVTQTPRYLIKTRGQQVTLSCSPISGHRSVSWYQQTPGQGLQFLFEYFSETQRNKGNFPGRFSGRQFSNSRSEMNVSTLELGDSALYLCASGPGLRSEQFFGPGTRLTVL.

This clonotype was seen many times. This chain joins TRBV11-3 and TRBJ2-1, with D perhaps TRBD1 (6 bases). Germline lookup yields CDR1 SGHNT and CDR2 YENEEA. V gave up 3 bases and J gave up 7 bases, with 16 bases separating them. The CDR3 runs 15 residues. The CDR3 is CASSLQGRSRNEQFF. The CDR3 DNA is TGTGCCAGCAGCTTGCAGGGGAGATCACGGAATGAGCAGTTCTTC.

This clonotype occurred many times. CDR3 loop: CASSPRLYEQYF. The CDR3 DNA sequence: TGTGCCAGCAGCCCCCGACTCTACGAGCAGTACTTC. The V call is TRBV5-5, the J call TRBJ2-7; D is unclear. The V gene lost 4 bases and the J gene lost 3 bases, with 8 bases spanning the gap. The CDR3 covers 12 residues. From germline, CDR1 is SGHKS and CDR2 YYEKEE (reference sequence).

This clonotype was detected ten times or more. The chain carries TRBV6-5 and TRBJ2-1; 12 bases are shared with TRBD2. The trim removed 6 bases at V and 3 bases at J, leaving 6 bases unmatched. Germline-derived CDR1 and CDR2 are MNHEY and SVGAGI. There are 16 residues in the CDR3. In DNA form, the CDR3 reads TGTGCCAGCAGCTTGACTAGCGGGGGAGTCTACAATGAGCAGTTCTTC. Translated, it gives CASSLTSGGVYNEQFF.

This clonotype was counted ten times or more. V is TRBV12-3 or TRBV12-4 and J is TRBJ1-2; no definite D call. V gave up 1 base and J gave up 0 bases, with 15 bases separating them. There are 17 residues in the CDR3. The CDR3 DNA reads TGTGCCAGCAGTTTAGAAGGGTCGCTCAAAACTAACTATGGCTACACCTTC. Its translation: CASSLEGSLKTNYGYTF.

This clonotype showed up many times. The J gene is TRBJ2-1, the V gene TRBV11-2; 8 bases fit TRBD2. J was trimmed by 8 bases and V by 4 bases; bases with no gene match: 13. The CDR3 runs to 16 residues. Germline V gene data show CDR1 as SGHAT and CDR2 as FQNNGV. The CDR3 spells CASSSLGGRTTHEQFF. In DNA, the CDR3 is TGTGCCAGCAGCTCATTGGGCGGGAGGACTACGCATGAGCAGTTCTTC.

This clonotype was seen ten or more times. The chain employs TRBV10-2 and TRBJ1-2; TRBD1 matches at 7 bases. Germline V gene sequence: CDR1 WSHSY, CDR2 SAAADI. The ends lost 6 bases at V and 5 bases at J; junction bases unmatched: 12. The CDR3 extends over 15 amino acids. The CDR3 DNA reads TGCGCCAGCAGCCCTACTCCGGGACAGCGTTATGGCTACACCTTC. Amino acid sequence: CASSPTPGQRYGYTF.

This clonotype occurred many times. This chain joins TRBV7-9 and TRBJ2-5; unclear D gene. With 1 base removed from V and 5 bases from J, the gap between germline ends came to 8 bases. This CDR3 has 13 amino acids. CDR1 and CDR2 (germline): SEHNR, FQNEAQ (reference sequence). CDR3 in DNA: TGTGCCAGCAGCTTAGGTCAGCCTGAGACCCAGTACTTC. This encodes CASSLGQPETQYF.

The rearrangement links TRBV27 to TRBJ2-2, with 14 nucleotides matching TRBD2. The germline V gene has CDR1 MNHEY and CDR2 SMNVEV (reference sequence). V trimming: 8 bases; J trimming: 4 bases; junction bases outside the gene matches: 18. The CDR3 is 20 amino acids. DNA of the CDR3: TGTGCCAGCGCCTTGTGGGGGCTGGGACTAGCGGGAGTTAGCACCGGGGAGCTGTTTTTT. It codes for CASALWGLGLAGVSTGELFF.

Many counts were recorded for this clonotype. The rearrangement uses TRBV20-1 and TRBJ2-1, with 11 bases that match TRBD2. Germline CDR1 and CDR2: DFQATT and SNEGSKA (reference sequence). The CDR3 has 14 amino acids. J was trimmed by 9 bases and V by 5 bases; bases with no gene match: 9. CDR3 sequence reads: CSALALAGEIEQFF. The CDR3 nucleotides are TGCAGTGCTCTCGCACTAGCGGGAGAGATTGAGCAGTTCTTC.